Following are 10 T cell receptor beta chains from one sample sequenced in a study of beta chain features in type 1 diabetes. Overall study findings and caveats: TCRB CDR3 length was moderately but significantly reduced in all four CD4+ subsets of Type 1 diabetes patients.

Isolated RNA was reverse transcribed in full, so expressed TCRB transcripts were sequenced. The protocol was immunoSEQ multiplex PCR, while the TCRdb copy is restricted to in-frame clones and leaves out a portion. The sample lists 550,000 to 850,000 clones; around an eighth were seen once. For these receptors, no antigen is known. The material sequenced was naive CD4+ T cells from blood. The receptors here all came from a young man with type 1 diabetes.

The rearrangement uses TRBV27 and TRBJ1-3; 7 bases agree with TRBD1. V was pared by 4 bases and J by 4 bases, with 4 bases of the junction left unmatched. The CDR3 loop spans 14 amino acids. The germline gives CDR1 MNHEY, CDR2 SMNVEV (reference sequence). The CDR3 protein is CASSSRDSGNTIYF. In DNA form, the CDR3 reads TGTGCCAGCAGTTCCCGGGACAGCGGAAACACCATATATTTT.

This clone has just a few counts. This chain connects TRBV10-3 to TRBJ2-5; D perhaps matches TRBD1 (5 bases). The V gene lost 5 bases and the J gene lost 2 bases, with 9 bases spanning the gap. The CDR3 has 13 residues. Germline lookup yields CDR1 ENHRY and CDR2 SYGVKD. The CDR3 coding sequence is TGTGCCATCAGTCGACAGTTACAAGAGACCCAGTACTTC. Amino acid sequence: CAISRQLQETQYF.

The chain recombines TRBV15 with TRBJ2-7; 8 nucleotides match TRBD1. The CDR3 length is 15 residues. The V gene end was trimmed by 0 bases and the J gene end by 3 bases; junction bases not matched to a gene: 4. The germline V gene encodes CDR1 LNHNV and CDR2 YYDKDF (reference sequence). CDR3 DNA sequence: TGTGCCACCAGCAGAGATTTCGACAGGGGCTACGAGCAGTACTTC. Translation: CATSRDFDRGYEQYF. The variable domain in full, with the rest retrieved from reference TRBV15 and TRBJ2-7, is DAMVIQNPRYQVTQFGKPVTLSCSQTLNHNVMYWYQQKSSQAPKLLFHYYDKDFNNEADTPDNFQSRRPNTSFCFLDIRSPGLGDTAMYLCATSRDFDRGYEQYFGPGTRLTVT.

This clone was detected a few times. J is TRBJ2-2 and V is TRBV5-1; possibly TRBD1 for D (6 bases). Germline CDR1 is SGHRS and CDR2 is YFSETQ. CDR3 length: 17 residues. The V and J ends lost 0 bases and 3 bases respectively, with 15 bases between them. CDR3 sequence (DNA): TGCGCCAGCAGCTTGGCGTGGGACACCGCGGACACCGGGGAGCTGTTTTTT. It codes for CASSLAWDTADTGELFF.

This clone was observed a handful of times. The chain combines TRBV6-1 with TRBJ2-7, with D unresolved. The CDR3 sequence is 11 residues long. From germline, CDR1 is MNHNS and CDR2 SASEGT. Between the trimmed V and J ends, which lost 3 bases and 6 bases, there was a span of 6 bases. The CDR3 DNA sequence: TGTGCCAGCAGTGAGTCTCCCGAGCAGTACTTC. It encodes CASSESPEQYF.

The chain joins TRBV11-2 to TRBJ1-2; D unresolved. The germline CDR1 and CDR2 sequences are SGHAT and FQNNGV. This CDR3 has 13 residues. V shed 5 bases and J shed 4 bases, with 11 bases lying between them. CDR3 bases: TGTGCCAGCAGCCTCGAGGAGGGCTATGGCTACACCTTC. Translated, it gives CASSLEEGYGYTF.

V usage is TRBV15 and J usage is TRBJ1-5; D is ambiguous. Germline V gene lookup returns CDR1 LNHNV and CDR2 YYDKDF (reference sequence). V gave up 3 bases and J gave up 4 bases, with 10 bases separating them. This CDR3 is built from 14 residues. In nucleotides, the CDR3 is TGTGCCACCAGCAGGGTAGTACAGAATCAGCCCCAGCATTTT. Translated, it gives CATSRVVQNQPQHF.

This clone has only a few counts. The V and J genes are TRBV12-5 and TRBJ2-2; D not certain. This CDR3 has 15 amino acids. The germline V gene encodes CDR1 LGHNT and CDR2 FRNRAP. V was trimmed by 0 bases and J by 6 bases, leaving 11 bases between them. The CDR3 DNA reads TGTGCTAGTGGTTTGGTACTATCCGGGTCCGGGGAGCTGTTTTTT. Its protein product is CASGLVLSGSGELFF.

The chain joins TRBV11-2 to TRBJ2-3; TRBD2 is a possible D gene (5 bases). CDR3 length: 13 residues. With 4 bases removed from V and 13 bases from J, the gap between germline ends came to 18 bases. Per germline, CDR1 SGHAT and CDR2 FQNNGV. The CDR3 DNA reads TGTGCCAGCAGCTCACGACGGGGTTCCCCCAAGTATTTT. The encoded protein is CASSSRRGSPKYF.

This clone was seen only a few times. This sequence joins TRBV7-2 and TRBJ2-6; 8 bases are a match to TRBD1. V dropped 7 bases and J dropped 0; count of bases not matched to a gene: 5. The CDR3 spans 16 residues. In germline, CDR1 is SGHTA, CDR2 FQGNSA. For the CDR3, the DNA is TGTGCCAGCACCCTGGACAGGGCCTCTGGGGCCAACGTCCTGACTTTC. This translates into CASTLDRASGANVLTF.